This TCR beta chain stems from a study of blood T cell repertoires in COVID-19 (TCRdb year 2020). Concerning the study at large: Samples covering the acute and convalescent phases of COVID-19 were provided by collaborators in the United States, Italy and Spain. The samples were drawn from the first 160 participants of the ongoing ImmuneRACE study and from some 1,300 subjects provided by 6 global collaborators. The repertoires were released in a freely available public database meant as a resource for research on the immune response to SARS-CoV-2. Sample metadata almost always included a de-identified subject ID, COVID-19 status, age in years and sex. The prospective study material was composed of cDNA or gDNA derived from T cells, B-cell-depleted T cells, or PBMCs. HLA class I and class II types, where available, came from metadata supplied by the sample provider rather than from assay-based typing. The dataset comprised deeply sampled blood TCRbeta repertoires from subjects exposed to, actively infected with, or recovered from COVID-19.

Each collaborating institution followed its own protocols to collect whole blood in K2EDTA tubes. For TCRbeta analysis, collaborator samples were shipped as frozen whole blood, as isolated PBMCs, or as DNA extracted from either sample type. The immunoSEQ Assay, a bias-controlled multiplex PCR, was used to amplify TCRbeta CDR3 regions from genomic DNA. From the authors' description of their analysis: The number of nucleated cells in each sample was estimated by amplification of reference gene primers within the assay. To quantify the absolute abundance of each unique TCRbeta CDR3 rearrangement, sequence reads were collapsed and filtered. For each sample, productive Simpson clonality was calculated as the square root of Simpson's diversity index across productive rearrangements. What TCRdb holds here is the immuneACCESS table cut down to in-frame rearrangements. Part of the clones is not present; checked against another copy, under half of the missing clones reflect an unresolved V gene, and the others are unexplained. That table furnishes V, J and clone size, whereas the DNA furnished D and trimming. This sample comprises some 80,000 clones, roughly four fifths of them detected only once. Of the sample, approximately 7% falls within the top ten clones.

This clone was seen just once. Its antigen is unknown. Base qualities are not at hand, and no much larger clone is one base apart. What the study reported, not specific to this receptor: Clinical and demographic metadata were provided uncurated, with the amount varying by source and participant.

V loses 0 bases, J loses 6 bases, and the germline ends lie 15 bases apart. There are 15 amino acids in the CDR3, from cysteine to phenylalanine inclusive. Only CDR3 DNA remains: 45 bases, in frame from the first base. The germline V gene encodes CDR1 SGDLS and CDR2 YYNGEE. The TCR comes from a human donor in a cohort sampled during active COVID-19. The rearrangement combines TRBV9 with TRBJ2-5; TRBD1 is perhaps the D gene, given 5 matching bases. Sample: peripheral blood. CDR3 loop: CASSVGQNSGQTQYF. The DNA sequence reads TGTGCCAGCAGCGTAGGTCAGAACTCAGGGCAGACCCAGTACTTC.